What follows are 7 T cell receptor beta chains derived from one specimen sequenced in a study of neurological immune-mediated disorders. Documented time point: longitudinal time-point 2. MiXCR, run by TCRdb on the 5' RACE reads, gives a single entry per CDR3 protein. Of fewer than 40,000 distinct CDR3 sequences detected, about 13% appear once; the ten largest clones hold approximately 2.3%. Source material: PBMCs. These TCRs come from a woman between 40 and 50 years old in good health.

This clonotype was counted many times. The rearrangement uses TRBV20-1 and TRBJ2-3, with TRBD1 matching over 7 bases. V shed 6 bases, J shed 5 bases, and the junction held 14 bases outside the gene matches. This CDR3 contains 15 residues. Germline values: CDR1 DFQATT, CDR2 SNEGSKA (reference sequence). The CDR3, as DNA: TGCAGTGCACCCCCGACAGGGTTGAGGCTAGATACGCAGTATTTT. Protein sequence: CSAPPTGLRLDTQYF.

This clonotype was seen at least ten times. The rearrangement joins TRBV29-1 to TRBJ2-7; 10 bases match TRBD1. The V gene end was trimmed by 1 base and the J gene end by 5 bases; junction bases not matched to a gene: 5. CDR3 length: 14 residues. Per germline, CDR1 SQVTM and CDR2 ANQGSEA. Here the CDR3 reads CSVEVRQGANEQYF. Here the CDR3 DNA reads TGCAGCGTTGAAGTACGACAGGGGGCCAACGAGCAGTACTTC.

This clonotype appeared many times. The V call is TRBV7-2, the J call TRBJ1-5; 7 bases match TRBD1. Germline trimming cut 1 base from V and 3 bases from J; bases unmatched to any gene: 3. There are 15 residues in the CDR3. The germline gives CDR1 SGHTA, CDR2 FQGNSA. The CDR3, as DNA: TGTGCCAGCAGCTTAGGTCAGGGGGACAATCAGCCCCAGCATTTT. This codes for CASSLGQGDNQPQHF.

For this clonotype: With a much larger clone just one base away, this may be a read error. The rearrangement links TRBV28 to TRBJ2-4; no reliable D call. The CDR3 length is 14 residues. CDR1 and CDR2 (germline): MDHEN, SYDVKM. This CDR3 is CANSPSGAKNIQYF. The CDR3, as DNA: TGTGCCAACAGTCCCTCCGGGGCCAAAAACATTCAGTACTTC.

A remark on this clonotype: A much larger clone lies a single base off, so this may be a read error. The J gene is TRBJ1-1, the V gene TRBV6-6; D not resolved. CDR1 and CDR2 from the germline V gene are MNHNY and SVGAGI (reference sequence). The CDR3 consists of 12 residues. The germline V and J ends were trimmed by 7 bases and 6 bases, with 12 bases remaining between them. The CDR3 DNA sequence: TGTGCCAGCAACATGACAAAGGCTGAAGCTTTCTTT. Translation: CASNMTKAEAFF.

This clonotype came up many times. The rearrangement links TRBV6-6 to TRBJ2-2; D is perhaps TRBD1 (6 bases). The germline gives CDR1 MNHNY, CDR2 SVGAGI (reference sequence). The V end lost 8 bases, the J end lost 5 bases, and 18 bases lay between the germline ends. This CDR3 is 15 amino acids long. The CDR3 is CASANRQGLTGELFF. DNA of the CDR3: TGTGCCAGCGCAAATCGGCAGGGGCTTACCGGGGAGCTGTTTTTT.

This clonotype appeared many times. This chain joins TRBV20-1 and TRBJ2-1; TRBD2 matches 8 bases. V shed 2 bases and J 2 bases; nucleotides not matched to a gene: 2. CDR1 and CDR2 (germline): DFQATT, SNEGSKA (reference sequence). The CDR3 covers 14 residues. The CDR3 spells CSARRGGPYNEQFF. As DNA, the CDR3 is TGCAGTGCTAGACGCGGGGGGCCCTACAATGAGCAGTTCTTC.